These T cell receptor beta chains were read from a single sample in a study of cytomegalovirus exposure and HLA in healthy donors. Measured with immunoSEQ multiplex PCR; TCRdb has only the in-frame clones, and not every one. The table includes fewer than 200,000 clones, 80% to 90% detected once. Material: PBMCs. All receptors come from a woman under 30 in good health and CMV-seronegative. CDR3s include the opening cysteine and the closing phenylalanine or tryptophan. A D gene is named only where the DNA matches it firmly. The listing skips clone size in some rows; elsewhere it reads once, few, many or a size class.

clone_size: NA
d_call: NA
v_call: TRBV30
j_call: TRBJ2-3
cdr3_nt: TGTGCCTGGAGTGTACGAAGTAGCGGAGCAGATACGCAGTATTTT
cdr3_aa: CAWSVRSSGADTQYF

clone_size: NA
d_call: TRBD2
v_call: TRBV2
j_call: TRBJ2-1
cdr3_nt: TGTGCCACCTTTCTAGCGGGAGGACAGGGTGAGCAGTTCTTC
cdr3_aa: CATFLAGGQGEQFF

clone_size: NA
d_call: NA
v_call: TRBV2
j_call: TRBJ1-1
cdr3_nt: TGTGCCAGCAGTAGTCTAGGGGTGAGCACTGAAGCTTTCTTT
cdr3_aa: CASSSLGVSTEAFF

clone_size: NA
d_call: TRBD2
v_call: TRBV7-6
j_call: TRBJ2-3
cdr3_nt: TGTGCCAGCAGCACTCCTAGCGGCCTCACAGATACGCAGTATTTT
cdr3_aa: CASSTPSGLTDTQYF

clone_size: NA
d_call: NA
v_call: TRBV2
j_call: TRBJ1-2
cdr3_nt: TGTGCCACGGGGGGACGGCAGGAAATTTCTAACTATGGCTACACCTTC
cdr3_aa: CATGGRQEISNYGYTF

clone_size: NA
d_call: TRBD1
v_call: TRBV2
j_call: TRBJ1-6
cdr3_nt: TGTGCCAGCAGTCCCCGGGACAGGGGGCGGAATTCACCCCTCCACTTT
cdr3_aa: CASSPRDRGRNSPLHF

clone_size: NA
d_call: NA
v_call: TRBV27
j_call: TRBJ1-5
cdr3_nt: TGTGCCAGCAGGTTCAGGGGTACGGGTCAGCCCCAGCATTTT
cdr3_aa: CASRFRGTGQPQHF

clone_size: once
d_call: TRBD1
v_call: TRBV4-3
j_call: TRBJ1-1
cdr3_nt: TGCGCCAGCAGCCAAGTGCGGCCAGGGGGCTTCCTGAACACTGAAGCTTTCTTT
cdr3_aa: CASSQVRPGGFLNTEAFF

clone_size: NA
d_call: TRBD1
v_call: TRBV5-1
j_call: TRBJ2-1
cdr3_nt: TGCGCCAGCACAGGACAGGGGTTAAATGAGCAGTTCTTC
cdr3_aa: CASTGQGLNEQFF

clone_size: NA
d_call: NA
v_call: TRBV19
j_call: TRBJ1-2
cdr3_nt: TGTGCCAGTAGTATAGACGGACAGAACTATGGCTACACCTTC
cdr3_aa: CASSIDGQNYGYTF

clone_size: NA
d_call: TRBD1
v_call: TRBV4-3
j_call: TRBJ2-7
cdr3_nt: TGCGCCAGCAGCCAAGATAAGGGGACAGGGAACGAGCAGTACTTC
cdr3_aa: CASSQDKGTGNEQYF

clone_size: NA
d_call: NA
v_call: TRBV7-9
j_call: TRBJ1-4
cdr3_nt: TGTGCCAGCTCCCCTGGGCCCGAGGAAAAACTGTTTTTT
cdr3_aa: CASSPGPEEKLFF

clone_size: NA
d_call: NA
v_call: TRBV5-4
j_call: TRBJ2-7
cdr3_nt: TGTGCCAGCAGCTCGGCGCAGTCCTCGGGCGAGCAGTACTTC
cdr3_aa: CASSSAQSSGEQYF

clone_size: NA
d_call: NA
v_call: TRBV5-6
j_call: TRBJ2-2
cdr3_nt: TGTGCCAGCAGCTTCGGAGGACCTGCCGGGGAGCTGTTTTTT
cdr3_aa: CASSFGGPAGELFF

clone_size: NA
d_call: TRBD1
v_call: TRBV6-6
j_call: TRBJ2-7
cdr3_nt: TGTGCCAGCAGTTGGGACAGGGAGGTGAGCGAGCAGTACTTC
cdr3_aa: CASSWDREVSEQYF

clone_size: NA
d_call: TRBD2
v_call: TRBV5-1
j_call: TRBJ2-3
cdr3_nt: TGCGCCAGCACCTCTCTCGAGCGGGGAGGGGATACGCAGTATTTT
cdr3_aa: CASTSLERGGDTQYF

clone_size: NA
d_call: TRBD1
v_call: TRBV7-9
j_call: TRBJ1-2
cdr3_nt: TGTGCCAGCAGCTTAGCGGCCCAGGGGGACACCTTC
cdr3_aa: CASSLAAQGDTF

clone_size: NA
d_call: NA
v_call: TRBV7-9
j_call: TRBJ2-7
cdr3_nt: TGTGCCAGCAGCCCCCCTAATGCAGGGAACTCCTACGAGCAGTACTTC
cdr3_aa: CASSPPNAGNSYEQYF

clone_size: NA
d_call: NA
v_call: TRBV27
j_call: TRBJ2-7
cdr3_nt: TGTGCCAGCAGTCCCCTCCGTGAGTACGAGCAGTACTTC
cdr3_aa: CASSPLREYEQYF

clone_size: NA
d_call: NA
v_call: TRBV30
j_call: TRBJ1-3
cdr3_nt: TGTGCCTGGAGAGGAACGGACAGAGGTGGAAACACCATATATTTT
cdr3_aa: CAWRGTDRGGNTIYF

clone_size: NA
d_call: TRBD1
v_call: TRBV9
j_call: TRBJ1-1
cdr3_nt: TGTGCCAGCAGCGTAGGGCCCGGGACAGGGACCAACACTGAAGCTTTCTTT
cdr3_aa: CASSVGPGTGTNTEAFF

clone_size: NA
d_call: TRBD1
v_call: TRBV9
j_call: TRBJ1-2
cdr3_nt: TGTGCCGGCAGCCCACGACAGGGCAACTATGGCTACACCTTC
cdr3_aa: CAGSPRQGNYGYTF

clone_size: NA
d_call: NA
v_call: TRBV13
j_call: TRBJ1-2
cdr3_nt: TGTGCCAGCAGCTCCCCCCCGTCCCACTATGGCTACACCTTC
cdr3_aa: CASSSPPSHYGYTF

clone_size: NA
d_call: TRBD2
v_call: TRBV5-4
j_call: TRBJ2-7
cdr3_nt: TGTGCCAGCAGCAAAGTCGCGGGAGGCCCCTCCTACGAGCAGTACTTC
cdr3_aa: CASSKVAGGPSYEQYF

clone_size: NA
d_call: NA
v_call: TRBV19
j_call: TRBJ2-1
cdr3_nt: TGTGCCAGCTCCTTTCTAGCACATGAGCAGTTCTTC
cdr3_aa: CASSFLAHEQFF